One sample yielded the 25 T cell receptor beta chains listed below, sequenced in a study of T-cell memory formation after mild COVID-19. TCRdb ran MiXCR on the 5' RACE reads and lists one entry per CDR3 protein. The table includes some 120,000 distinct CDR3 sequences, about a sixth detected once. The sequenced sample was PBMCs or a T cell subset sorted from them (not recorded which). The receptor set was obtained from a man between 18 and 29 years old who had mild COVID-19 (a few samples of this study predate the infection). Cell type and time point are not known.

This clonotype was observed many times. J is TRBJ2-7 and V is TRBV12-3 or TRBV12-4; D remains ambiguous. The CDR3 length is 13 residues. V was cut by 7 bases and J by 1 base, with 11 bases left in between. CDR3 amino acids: CASTSTASYEQYF. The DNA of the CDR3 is TGTGCCAGCACTTCTACAGCTTCCTACGAGCAGTACTTC.

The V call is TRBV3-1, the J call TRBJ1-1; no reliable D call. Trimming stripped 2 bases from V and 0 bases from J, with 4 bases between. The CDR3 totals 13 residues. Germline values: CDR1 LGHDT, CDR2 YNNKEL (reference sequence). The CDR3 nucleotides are TGTGCCAGCAGCCAAATCCTGAACACTGAAGCTTTCTTT. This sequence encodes CASSQILNTEAFF.

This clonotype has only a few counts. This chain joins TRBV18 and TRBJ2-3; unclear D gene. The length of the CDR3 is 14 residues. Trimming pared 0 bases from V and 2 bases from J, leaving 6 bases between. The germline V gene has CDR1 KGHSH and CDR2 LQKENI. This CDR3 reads CASSPPVTTDTQYF. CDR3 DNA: TGTGCCAGCTCACCACCAGTAACCACAGATACGCAGTATTTT.

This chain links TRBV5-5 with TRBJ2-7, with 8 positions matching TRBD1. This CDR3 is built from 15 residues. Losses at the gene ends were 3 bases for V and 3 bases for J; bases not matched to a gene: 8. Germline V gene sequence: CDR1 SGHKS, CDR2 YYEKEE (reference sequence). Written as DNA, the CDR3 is TGTGCCAGCAGCTCGTTACGGACAGGGATCTACGAGCAGTACTTC. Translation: CASSSLRTGIYEQYF.

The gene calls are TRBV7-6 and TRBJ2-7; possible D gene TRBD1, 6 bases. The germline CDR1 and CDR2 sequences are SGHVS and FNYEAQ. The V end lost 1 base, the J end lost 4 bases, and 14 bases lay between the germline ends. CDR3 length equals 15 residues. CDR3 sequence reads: CASSLETGRFYEQYV. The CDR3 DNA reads TGTGCCAGCAGCTTAGAGACAGGCCGATTTTACGAGCAGTACGTC.

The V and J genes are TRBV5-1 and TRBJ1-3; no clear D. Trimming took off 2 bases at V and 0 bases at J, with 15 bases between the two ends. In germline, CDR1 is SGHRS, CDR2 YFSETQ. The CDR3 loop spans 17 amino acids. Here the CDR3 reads CASSFETGSASGNTIYF. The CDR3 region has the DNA TGCGCCAGCAGCTTCGAGACGGGGTCCGCCTCTGGAAACACCATATATTTT.

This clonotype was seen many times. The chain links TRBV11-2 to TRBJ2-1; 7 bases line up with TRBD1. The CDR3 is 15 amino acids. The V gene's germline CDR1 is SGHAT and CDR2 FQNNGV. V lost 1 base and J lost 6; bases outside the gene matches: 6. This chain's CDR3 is CASSLGWTGINEQFF. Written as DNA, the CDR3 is TGTGCCAGCAGCTTAGGGTGGACAGGTATCAATGAGCAGTTCTTC.

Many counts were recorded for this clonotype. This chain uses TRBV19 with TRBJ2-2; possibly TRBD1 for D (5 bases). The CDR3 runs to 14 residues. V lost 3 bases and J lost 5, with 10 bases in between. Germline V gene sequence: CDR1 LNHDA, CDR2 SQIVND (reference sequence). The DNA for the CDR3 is TGTGCCAGTAGTATGCAGGGCAGAACCGGGGAGCTGTTTTTT. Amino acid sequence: CASSMQGRTGELFF.

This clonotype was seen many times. CDR3 bases: TGTGCCAGCAGCTGGACTAGCGCCTACGAGCAGTACGTC. Encoded protein: CASSWTSAYEQYV. V gene TRBV7-2 combines with J gene TRBJ2-7; 9 bases agree with TRBD2. Germline V gene lookup returns CDR1 SGHTA and CDR2 FQGNSA. The length of the CDR3 is 13 residues. After removal of 4 bases from V and 2 bases from J, the junction contained 0 bases not matched to a gene.

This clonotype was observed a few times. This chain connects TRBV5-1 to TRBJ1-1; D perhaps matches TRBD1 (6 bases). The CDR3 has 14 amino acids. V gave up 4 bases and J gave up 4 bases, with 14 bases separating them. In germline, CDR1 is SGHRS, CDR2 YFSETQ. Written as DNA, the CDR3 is TGCGCCAGCAGCACAAACCAGGGGTCCACTGAAGCTTTCTTT. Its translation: CASSTNQGSTEAFF.

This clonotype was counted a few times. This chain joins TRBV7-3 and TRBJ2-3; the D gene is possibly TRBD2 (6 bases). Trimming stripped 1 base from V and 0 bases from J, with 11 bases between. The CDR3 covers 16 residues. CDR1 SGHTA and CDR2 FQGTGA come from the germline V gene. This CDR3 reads CASSLRGRGSTDTQYF. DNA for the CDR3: TGTGCCAGCAGCTTAAGAGGGCGGGGAAGCACAGATACGCAGTATTTT.

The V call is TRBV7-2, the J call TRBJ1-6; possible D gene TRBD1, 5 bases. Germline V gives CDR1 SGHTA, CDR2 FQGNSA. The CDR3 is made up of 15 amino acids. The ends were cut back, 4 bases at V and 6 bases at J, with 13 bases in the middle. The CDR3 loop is CASSWQDTTNSPLHF. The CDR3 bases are TGTGCCAGCAGCTGGCAGGACACGACTAATTCACCCCTCCACTTT.

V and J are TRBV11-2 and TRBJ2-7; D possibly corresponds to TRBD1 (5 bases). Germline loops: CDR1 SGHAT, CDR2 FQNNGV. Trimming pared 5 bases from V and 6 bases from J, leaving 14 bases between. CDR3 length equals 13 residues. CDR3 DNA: TGTGCCAGCAGCCAGCTAAGGGGTGGCGAGCAGTACGTC. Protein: CASSQLRGGEQYV.

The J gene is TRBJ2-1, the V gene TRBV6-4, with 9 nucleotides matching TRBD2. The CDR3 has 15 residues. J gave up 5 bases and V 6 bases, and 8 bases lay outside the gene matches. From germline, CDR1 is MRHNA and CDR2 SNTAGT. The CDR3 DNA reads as TGTGCCAGCAGGACCCTTAGACTAGCGGACAATGAGCAGTTCTTC. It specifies CASRTLRLADNEQFF.

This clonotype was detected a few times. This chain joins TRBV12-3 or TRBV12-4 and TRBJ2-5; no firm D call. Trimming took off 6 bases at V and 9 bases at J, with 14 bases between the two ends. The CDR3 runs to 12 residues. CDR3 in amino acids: CASSALGWAQYF. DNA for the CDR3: TGTGCCAGCAGCGCCCTTGGTTGGGCCCAGTACTTC.

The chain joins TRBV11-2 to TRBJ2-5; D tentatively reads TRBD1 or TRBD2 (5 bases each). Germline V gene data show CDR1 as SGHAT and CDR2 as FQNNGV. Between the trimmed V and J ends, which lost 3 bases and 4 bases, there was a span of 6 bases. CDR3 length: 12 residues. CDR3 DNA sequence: TGTGCCAGCAGCTTTGGGGGAGAGACCCAGTACTTC. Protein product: CASSFGGETQYF.

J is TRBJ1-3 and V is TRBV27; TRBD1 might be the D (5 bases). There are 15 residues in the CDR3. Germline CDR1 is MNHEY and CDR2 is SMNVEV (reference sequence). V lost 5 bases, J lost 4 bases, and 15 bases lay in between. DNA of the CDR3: TGTGCCAGCAGTCCCTACGGGGGTTCCGGAAACACCATATATTTT. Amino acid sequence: CASSPYGGSGNTIYF.

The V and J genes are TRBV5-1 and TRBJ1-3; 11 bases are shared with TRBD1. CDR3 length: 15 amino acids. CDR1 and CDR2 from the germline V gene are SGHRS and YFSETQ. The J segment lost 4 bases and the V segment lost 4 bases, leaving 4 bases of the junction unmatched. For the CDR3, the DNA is TGCGCCAGCAGCAGTGGACAGGGGGCAGGAAACACCATATATTTT. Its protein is CASSSGQGAGNTIYF.

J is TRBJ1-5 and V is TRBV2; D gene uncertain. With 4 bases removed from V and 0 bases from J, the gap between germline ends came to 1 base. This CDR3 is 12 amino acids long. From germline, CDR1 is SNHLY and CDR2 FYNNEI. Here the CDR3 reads CASSASNQPQHF. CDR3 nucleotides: TGTGCCAGCAGTGCTAGCAATCAGCCCCAGCATTTT.

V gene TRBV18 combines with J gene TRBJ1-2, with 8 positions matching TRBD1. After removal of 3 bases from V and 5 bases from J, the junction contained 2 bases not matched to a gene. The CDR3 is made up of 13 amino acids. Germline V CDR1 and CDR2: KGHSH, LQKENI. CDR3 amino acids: CASSPDREYGYTF. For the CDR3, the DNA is TGTGCCAGCTCACCGGACAGGGAGTATGGCTACACCTTC.

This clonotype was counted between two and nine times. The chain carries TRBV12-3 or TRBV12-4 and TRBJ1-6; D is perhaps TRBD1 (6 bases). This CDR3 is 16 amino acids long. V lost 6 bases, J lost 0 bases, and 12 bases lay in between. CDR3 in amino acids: CASRGGGHSYNSPLHF. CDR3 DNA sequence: TGTGCCAGCAGGGGGGGCGGTCACTCCTATAATTCACCCCTCCACTTT.

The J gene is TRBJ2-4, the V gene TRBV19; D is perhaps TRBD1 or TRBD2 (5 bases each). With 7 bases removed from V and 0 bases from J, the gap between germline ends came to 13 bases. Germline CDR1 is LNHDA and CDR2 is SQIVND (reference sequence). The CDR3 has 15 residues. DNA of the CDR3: TGTGCCAGTATGGGGGTGGAGACAGCCAAAAACATTCAGTACTTC. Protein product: CASMGVETAKNIQYF. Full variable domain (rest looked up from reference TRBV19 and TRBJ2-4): DGGITQSPKYLFRKEGQNVTLSCEQNLNHDAMYWYRQDPGQGLRLIYYSQIVNDFQKGDIAEGYSVSREKKESFPLTVTSAQKNPTAFYLCASMGVETAKNIQYFGAGTRLSVL.

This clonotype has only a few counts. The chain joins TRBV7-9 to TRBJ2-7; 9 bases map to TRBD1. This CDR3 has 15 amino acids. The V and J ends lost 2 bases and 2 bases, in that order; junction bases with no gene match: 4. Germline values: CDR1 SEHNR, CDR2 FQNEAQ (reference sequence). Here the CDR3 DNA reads TGTGCCAGCAGCTTATCCGGGACAGGGACCTACGAGCAGTACGTC. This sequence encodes CASSLSGTGTYEQYV.

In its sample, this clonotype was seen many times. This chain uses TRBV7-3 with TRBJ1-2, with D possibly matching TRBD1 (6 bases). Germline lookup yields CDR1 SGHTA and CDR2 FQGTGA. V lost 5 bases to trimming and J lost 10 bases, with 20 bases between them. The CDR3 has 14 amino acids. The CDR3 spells CASSQRDTARDYTF. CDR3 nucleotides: TGTGCCAGCAGCCAAAGGGACACCGCCAGAGACTACACCTTC.

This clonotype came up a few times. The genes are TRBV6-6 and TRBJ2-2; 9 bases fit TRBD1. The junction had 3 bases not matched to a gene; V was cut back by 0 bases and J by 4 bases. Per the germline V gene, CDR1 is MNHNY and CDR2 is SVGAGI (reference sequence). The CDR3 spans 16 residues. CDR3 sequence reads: CASSYSGTGTTGELFF. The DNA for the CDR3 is TGTGCCAGCAGTTACTCCGGGACAGGGACCACCGGGGAGCTGTTTTTT.